This TCR beta chain was profiled in a study of neurological immune-mediated disorders. The output of every sequencing run exceeded 170 million TCR-beta sequences, derived from 15-18 subjects. TCRdb re-called the 5' RACE reads with MiXCR, one entry per CDR3 protein. Of 85,000 to 100,000 distinct CDR3 sequences in the sample, around 3.3% were seen once. This clonotype was recorded many times. Per the germline V gene, CDR1 is DFQATT and CDR2 is SNEGSKA (reference sequence). The CDR3 has 11 residues. The V gene is TRBV20-1, the J gene TRBJ1-1; no definite D call. The sample was PBMCs. The source of this sequence is a woman aged 18-29 years with multiple sclerosis. CDR3 sequence: CSLQEVTEAFF. The CDR3 coding sequence is TGCAGCCTGCAGGAGGTCACTGAAGCTTTCTTT.